This TCR beta chain was retrieved from a study of cytomegalovirus exposure and HLA in healthy donors. Overall study: Of the donors genotyped, several hundred in all, about 76% fell in the Caucasian-associated ancestry cluster.

V lost 0 bases to trimming and J lost 1 base, with 9 bases between them. The CDR3 totals 16 residues. Germline CDR1 SGHVS, CDR2 FNYEAQ. Findings of the study overall: In terms of immune exposure information, only CMV serostatus was available. Using the classifier, cytomegalovirus status was reportedly diagnosed with high specificity and sensitivity.

Worth noting for this clone: Its antigen is still unknown.

Researchers ran the PCR with 60 Vbeta and 13 Jbeta primers. The method was immunoSEQ multiplex PCR; TCRdb's version includes in-frame clones alone and lacks a portion of them. The sample consists of about 120,000 clones, around 80% of them appearing once. The receptor's source is a young man in good health and CMV-seropositive. The chain uses TRBV7-6 and TRBJ2-2; D ambiguous. The sequencing input was PBMCs. CDR3 in amino acids: CASSLAVGQNTGELFF. DNA of the CDR3: TGTGCCAGCAGCTTAGCGGTGGGCCAGAACACCGGGGAGCTGTTTTTT.